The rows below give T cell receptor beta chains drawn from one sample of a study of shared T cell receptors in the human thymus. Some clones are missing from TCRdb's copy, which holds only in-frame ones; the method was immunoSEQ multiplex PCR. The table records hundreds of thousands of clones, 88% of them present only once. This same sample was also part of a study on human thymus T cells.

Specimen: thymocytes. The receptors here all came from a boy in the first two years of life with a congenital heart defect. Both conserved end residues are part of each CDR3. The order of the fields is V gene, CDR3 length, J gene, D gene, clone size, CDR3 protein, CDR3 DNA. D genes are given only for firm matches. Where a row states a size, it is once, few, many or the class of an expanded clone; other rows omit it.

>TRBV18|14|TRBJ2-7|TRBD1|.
CASRDRGAWDEQYF
TGTGCCAGCCGCGACAGGGGTGCGTGGGACGAGCAGTACTTC
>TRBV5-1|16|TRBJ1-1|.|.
CASSLRWRVPNTEAFF
TGCGCCAGCAGCTTGCGGTGGAGGGTCCCGAACACTGAAGCTTTCTTT
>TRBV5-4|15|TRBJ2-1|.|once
CASSPSSALANEQFF
TGTGCCAGCAGCCCCTCTAGCGCCCTCGCCAATGAGCAGTTCTTC
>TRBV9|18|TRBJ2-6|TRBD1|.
CASSRGDSSLSGANVLTF
TGTGCCAGCAGCAGAGGGGACAGCTCTTTATCTGGGGCCAACGTCCTGACTTTC
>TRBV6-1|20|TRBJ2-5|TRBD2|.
CASSELGTSGYPRYQETQYF
TGTGCCAGCAGTGAATTGGGGACTAGCGGGTATCCAAGGTACCAAGAGACCCAGTACTTC
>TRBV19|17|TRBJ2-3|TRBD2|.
CASSIQGTSGTADTQYF
TGTGCCAGTAGTATACAGGGGACTAGCGGGACGGCAGATACGCAGTATTTT
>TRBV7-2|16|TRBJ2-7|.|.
CASSLEGGGRAYEQYF
TGTGCCAGCAGCTTAGAAGGAGGAGGGCGGGCCTACGAGCAGTACTTC
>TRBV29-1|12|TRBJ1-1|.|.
CSAGEGGTEAFF
TGCAGCGCAGGGGAGGGGGGGACTGAAGCTTTCTTT
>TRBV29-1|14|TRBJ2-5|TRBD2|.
CSVGGLADQETQYF
TGCAGCGTGGGGGGACTAGCGGACCAAGAGACCCAGTACTTC
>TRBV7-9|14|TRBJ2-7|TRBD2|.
CASRGGGALHEQYF
TGTGCCAGCAGGGGGGGAGGGGCCCTACACGAGCAGTACTTC
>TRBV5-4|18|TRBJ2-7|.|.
CARATAGPQQQFSYEQYF
TGTGCCAGGGCCACGGCGGGGCCCCAACAACAATTCTCCTACGAGCAGTACTTC
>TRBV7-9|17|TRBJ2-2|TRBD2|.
CASSPPGLAGATGELFF
TGTGCCAGCAGCCCCCCTGGACTAGCGGGAGCTACCGGGGAGCTGTTTTTT
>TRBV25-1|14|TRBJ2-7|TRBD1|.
CASSWTGGFYEQYF
TGTGCCAGCAGTTGGACAGGGGGATTCTACGAGCAGTACTTC
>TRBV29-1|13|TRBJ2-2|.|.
CSVRIRVIGELFF
TGCAGCGTGAGGATCAGGGTTATCGGGGAGCTGTTTTTT
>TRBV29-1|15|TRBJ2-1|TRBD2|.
CSVEGLAGGQDEQFF
TGCAGCGTTGAAGGACTAGCGGGAGGTCAGGATGAGCAGTTCTTC
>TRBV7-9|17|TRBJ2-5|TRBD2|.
CASSLRLAGGVSETQYF
TGTGCCAGCAGCTTAAGGCTAGCGGGAGGAGTATCAGAGACCCAGTACTTC
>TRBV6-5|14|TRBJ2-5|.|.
CASSPLLGAETQYF
TGTGCCAGCAGTCCCCTCCTAGGGGCAGAGACCCAGTACTTC
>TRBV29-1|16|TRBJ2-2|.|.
CSVLLPLSGYTGELFF
TGCAGCGTTCTATTACCACTCTCAGGTTACACCGGGGAGCTGTTTTTT
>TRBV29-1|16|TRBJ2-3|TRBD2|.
CSVECGREGDTDTQYF
TGCAGCGTTGAATGCGGGCGGGAGGGGGACACAGATACGCAGTATTTT
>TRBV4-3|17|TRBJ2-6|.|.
CASSQEDQGGGANVLTF
TGCGCCAGCAGCCAAGAGGATCAGGGCGGTGGGGCCAACGTCCTGACTTTC
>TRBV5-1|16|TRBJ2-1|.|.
CASSPGGRGPPHEQFF
TGCGCCAGCAGCCCGGGGGGCAGGGGCCCTCCCCATGAGCAGTTCTTC
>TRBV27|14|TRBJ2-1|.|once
CASSFRRDYNEQFF
TGTGCCAGCAGTTTCAGGCGGGACTACAATGAGCAGTTCTTC
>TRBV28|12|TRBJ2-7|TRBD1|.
CASSSTGSEQYF
TGTGCCAGCAGTTCGACAGGGAGCGAGCAGTACTTC
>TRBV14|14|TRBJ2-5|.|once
CASSQKDMCETQYF
TGTGCCAGCAGCCAAAAGGACATGTGTGAGACCCAGTACTTC
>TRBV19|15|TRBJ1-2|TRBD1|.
CASSIDRPRGRGYTF
TGTGCCAGTAGTATAGATCGCCCCAGGGGGCGAGGCTACACCTTC
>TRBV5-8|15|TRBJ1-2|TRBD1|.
CASSLKGQPDYGYPF
TGTGCCAGCAGCTTAAAGGGACAGCCAGACTATGGCTACCCCTTC
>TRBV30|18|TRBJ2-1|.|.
CAWTGYLASGDPYNEQFF
TGTGCCTGGACTGGATATCTAGCGTCGGGAGACCCCTACAATGAGCAGTTCTTC
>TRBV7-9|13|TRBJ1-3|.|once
CASSYRSGNTIYF
TGTGCCAGCAGCTATAGAAGTGGAAACACCATATATTTT
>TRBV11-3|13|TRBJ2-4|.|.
CASSEGVSGSGYF
TGTGCCAGCAGCGAGGGGGTCTCTGGGTCTGGGTACTTC
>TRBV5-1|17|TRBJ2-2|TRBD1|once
CASSLVWDRLNTGELFF
TGCGCCAGCAGCTTAGTTTGGGACAGGCTTAACACCGGGGAGCTGTTTTTT
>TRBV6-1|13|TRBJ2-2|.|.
CASPPQSTGELFF
TGTGCCAGTCCCCCACAGAGCACCGGGGAGCTGTTTTTT
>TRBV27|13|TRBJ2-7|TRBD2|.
CATSRGGPYEQYF
TGTGCCACCTCCCGGGGGGGGCCCTACGAGCAGTACTTC
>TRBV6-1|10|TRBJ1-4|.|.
CASLREKLFF
TGTGCCAGCTTGCGCGAAAAACTGTTTTTT
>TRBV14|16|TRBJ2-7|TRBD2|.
CASSQDPSGPTYEQYF
TGTGCCAGCAGCCAAGATCCTAGCGGGCCTACCTACGAGCAGTACTTC
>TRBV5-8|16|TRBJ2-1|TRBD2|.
CASSLVRTSGRNEQFF
TGTGCCAGCAGCTTGGTTCGTACTAGCGGGAGAAATGAGCAGTTCTTC
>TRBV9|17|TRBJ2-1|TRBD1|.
CASSVSGGTGGKNEQFF
TGTGCCAGCAGCGTTTCCGGCGGGACAGGGGGCAAAAATGAGCAGTTCTTC
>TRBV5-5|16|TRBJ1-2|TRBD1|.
CASSATGVDPVIAYTF
TGTGCCAGCAGCGCAACAGGGGTAGATCCCGTTATCGCCTACACCTTC
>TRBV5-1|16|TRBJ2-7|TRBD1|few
CASSHDRQGSSYEQYF
TGCGCCAGCAGCCACGATCGACAGGGGTCTTCCTACGAGCAGTACTTC
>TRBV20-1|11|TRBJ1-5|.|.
CSARWSQPQHF
TGCAGTGCTAGGTGGAGTCAGCCCCAGCATTTT